These 4 T cell receptor beta chains share one sample of origin, sequenced in a study of T-cell reconstitution after alpha-beta-depleted transplantation in children. Preparation of the TCRbeta library used unique molecular identifiers. TCRdb recomputed calls from the PCR reads with MiXCR, one row per CDR3 protein. The sample includes 400,000 to 450,000 distinct CDR3 sequences, 43% of them seen just once. Specimen: PBMCs, collected before TCRalphabeta/CD19-depleted stem cell transplant. These receptors all come from a girl aged 2 to 10 with aplastic anemia, due to receive a stem cell transplant.

About this clonotype itself: This may be a read error, as it is one base from a much larger clone. The chain has TRBV6-5 and TRBJ2-2; 10 nucleotides line up with TRBD2. Germline V CDR1 and CDR2: MNHEY, SVGAGI. V shed 0 bases, J shed 4 bases, and the junction held 2 bases outside the gene matches. CDR3 length: 16 residues. In DNA, the CDR3 is TGTGCCAGCAGTTACTCGTCTAGCGGGAGCACCGGGGAGCTGTTTTTT. Its protein is CASSYSSSGSTGELFF.

Worth noting for this clonotype: One base away lies a much larger clone, so this may be a sequencing read error. The chain joins TRBV5-1 to TRBJ2-5; 9 bases line up with TRBD1. The CDR3 is made up of 17 amino acids. With V trimmed by 0 bases and J by 5 bases, 11 bases remained unmatched. Germline lookup yields CDR1 SGHRS and CDR2 YFSETQ. CDR3 DNA: TGCGCCAGCAGCTTGGGGTCGGGACAGGGATTGCGGGAGACCCAGTACTTC. Translating gives CASSLGSGQGLRETQYF.

This clonotype was detected ten times or more. The chain recombines TRBV29-1 with TRBJ2-1; D perhaps matches TRBD2 (5 bases). V lost 3 bases, J lost 3 bases, and 9 bases lay in between. CDR1 is SQVTM and CDR2 is ANQGSEA in the germline V gene. The CDR3 loop spans 13 amino acids. The CDR3 sequence: CSVESGRYNEQFF. Here the CDR3 DNA reads TGCAGCGTTGAGAGCGGCCGCTACAATGAGCAGTTCTTC.

The rearrangement uses TRBV7-8 and TRBJ2-1; tentative D call: TRBD1 (5 bases). The ends were cut back, 5 bases at V and 2 bases at J, with 16 bases in the middle. Germline V CDR1 and CDR2: SGHVS, FQNEAQ. The CDR3 sequence is 16 residues long. Here the CDR3 reads CASSHEQVSPYNEQFF. CDR3 sequence (DNA): TGTGCCAGCAGCCACGAACAGGTCTCTCCCTACAATGAGCAGTTCTTC.